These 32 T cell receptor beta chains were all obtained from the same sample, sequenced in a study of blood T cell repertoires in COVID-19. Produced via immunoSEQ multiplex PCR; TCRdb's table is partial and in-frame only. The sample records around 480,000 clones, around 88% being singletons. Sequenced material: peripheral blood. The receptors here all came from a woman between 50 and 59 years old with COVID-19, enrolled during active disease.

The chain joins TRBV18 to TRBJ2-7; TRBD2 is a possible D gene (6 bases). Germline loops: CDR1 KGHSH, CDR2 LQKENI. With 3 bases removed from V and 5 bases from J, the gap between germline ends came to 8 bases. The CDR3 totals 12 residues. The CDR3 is CASSPTGDEQYF. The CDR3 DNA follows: TGTGCCAGCTCACCGACGGGAGACGAGCAGTACTTC.

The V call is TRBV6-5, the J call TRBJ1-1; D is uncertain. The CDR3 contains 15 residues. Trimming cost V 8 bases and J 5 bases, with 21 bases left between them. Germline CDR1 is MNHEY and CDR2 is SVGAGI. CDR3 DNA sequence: TGTGCCAGCGGGAGGAGTGGGGTGTCGAATACTGAAGCTTTCTTT. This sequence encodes CASGRSGVSNTEAFF.

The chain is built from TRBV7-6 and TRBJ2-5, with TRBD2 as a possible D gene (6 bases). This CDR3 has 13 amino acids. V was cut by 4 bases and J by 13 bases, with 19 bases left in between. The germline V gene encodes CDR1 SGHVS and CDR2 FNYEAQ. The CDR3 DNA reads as TGTGCCAGCAGCTCCGGGGGAATTGCCCCCAGGTACTTC. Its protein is CASSSGGIAPRYF. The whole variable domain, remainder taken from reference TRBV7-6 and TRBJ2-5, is GAGVSQSPRYKVTKRGQDVALRCDPISGHVSLYWYRQALGQGPEFLTYFNYEAQQDKSGLPNDRFSAERPEGSISTLTIQRTEQRDSAMYRCASSSGGIAPRYFGPGTRLLVL.

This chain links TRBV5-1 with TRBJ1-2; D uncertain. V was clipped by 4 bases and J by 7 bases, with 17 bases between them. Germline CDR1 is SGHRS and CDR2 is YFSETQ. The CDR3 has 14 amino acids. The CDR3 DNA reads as TGCGCCAGCAGCCCACAAAACGGGAGGGCTGGCTACACCTTC. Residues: CASSPQNGRAGYTF.

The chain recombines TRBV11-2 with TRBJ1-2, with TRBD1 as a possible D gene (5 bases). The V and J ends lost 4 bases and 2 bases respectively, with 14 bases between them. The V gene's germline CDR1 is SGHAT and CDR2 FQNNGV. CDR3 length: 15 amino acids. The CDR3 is CASSSTLGRNYGYTF. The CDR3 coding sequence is TGTGCCAGCAGCTCTACTCTGGGGCGGAACTATGGCTACACCTTC.

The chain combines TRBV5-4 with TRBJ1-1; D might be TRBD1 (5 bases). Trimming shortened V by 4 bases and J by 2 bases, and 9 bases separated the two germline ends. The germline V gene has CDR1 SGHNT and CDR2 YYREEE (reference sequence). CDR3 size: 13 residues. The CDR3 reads CASSIQGNTEAFF. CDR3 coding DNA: TGTGCCAGCAGCATTCAGGGTAACACTGAAGCTTTCTTT.

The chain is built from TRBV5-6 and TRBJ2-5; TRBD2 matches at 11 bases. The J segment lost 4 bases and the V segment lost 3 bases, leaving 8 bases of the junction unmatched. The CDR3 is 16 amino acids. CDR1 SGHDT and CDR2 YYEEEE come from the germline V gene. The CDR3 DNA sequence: TGTGCCAGCAGCTCCCAACTAGCGGGGGCGGTAGAGACCCAGTACTTC. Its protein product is CASSSQLAGAVETQYF. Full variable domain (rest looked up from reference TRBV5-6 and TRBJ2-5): DAGVTQSPTHLIKTRGQQVTLRCSPKSGHDTVSWYQQALGQGPQFIFQYYEEEERQRGNFPDRFSGHQFPNYSSELNVNALLLGDSALYLCASSSQLAGAVETQYFGPGTRLLVL.

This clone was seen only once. CDR3 amino acids: CASSGQGRGNTIYF. The CDR3 DNA follows: TGTGCCAGCAGCGGACAGGGTCGTGGAAACACCATATATTTT. This chain connects TRBV9 to TRBJ1-3; 7 nucleotides agree with TRBD1. The junction had 3 bases not matched to a gene; V was cut back by 3 bases and J by 3 bases. Germline CDR1 reads SGDLS; CDR2 reads YYNGEE. CDR3 size: 14 residues.

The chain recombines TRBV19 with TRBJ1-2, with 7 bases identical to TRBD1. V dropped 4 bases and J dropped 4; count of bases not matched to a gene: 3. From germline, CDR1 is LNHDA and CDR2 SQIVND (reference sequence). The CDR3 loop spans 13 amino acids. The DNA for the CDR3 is TGTGCCAGTAGTAGCGGACAGGTCTATGGCTACACCTTC. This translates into CASSSGQVYGYTF.

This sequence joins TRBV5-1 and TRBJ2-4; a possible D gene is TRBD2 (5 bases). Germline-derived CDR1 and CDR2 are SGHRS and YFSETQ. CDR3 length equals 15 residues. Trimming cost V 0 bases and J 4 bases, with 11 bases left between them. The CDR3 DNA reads TGCGCCAGCAGCTTGGTCGCTGGGAGTAAAAACATTCAGTACTTC. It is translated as CASSLVAGSKNIQYF. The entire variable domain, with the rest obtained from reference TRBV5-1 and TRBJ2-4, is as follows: KAGVTQTPRYLIKTRGQQVTLSCSPISGHRSVSWYQQTPGQGLQFLFEYFSETQRNKGNFPGRFSGRQFSNSRSEMNVSTLELGDSALYLCASSLVAGSKNIQYFGAGTRLSVL.

Written as DNA, the CDR3 is TGTGCCAGCAGTTTACAAGCCCGTCTCTCGGCTTTCTTT. Translation: CASSLQARLSAFF. The chain combines TRBV12-3 or TRBV12-4 with TRBJ1-1, with D unresolved. This CDR3 has 13 amino acids. V was trimmed by 2 bases and J by 11 bases, leaving 15 bases between them.

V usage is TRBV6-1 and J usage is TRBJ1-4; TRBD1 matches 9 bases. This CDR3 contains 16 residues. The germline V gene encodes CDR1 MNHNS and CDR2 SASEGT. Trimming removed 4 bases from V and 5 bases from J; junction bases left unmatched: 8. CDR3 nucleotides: TGTGCCAGCAGTGGGTTCAGGACAGGGGTAAATGAAAAACTGTTTTTT. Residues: CASSGFRTGVNEKLFF.

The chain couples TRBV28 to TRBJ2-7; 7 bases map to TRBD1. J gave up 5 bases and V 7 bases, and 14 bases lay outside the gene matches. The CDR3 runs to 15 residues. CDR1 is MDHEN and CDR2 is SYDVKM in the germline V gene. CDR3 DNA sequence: TGTGCCAGCATAGAAAGCGCAGGGGGTGACGACGAGCAGTACTTC. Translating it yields CASIESAGGDDEQYF.

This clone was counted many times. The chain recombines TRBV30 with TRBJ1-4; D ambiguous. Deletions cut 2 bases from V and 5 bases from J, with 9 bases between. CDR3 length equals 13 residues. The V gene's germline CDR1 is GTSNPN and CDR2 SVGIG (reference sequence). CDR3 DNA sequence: TGTGCCTGGAGTCAAAACTCCAATGAAAAACTGTTTTTT. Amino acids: CAWSQNSNEKLFF.

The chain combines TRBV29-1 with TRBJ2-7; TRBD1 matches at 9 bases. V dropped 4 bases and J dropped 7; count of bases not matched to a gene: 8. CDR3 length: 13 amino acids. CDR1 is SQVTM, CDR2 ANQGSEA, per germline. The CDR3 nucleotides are TGCAGCGTTGGGGGACAGGGCCTCGGGGAGCAGTACTTC. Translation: CSVGGQGLGEQYF.

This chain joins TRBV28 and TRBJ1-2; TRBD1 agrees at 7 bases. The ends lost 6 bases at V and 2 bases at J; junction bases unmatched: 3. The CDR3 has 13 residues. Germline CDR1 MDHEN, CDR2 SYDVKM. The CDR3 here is CASRIQGNYGYTF. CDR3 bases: TGTGCCAGCAGAATACAGGGGAACTATGGCTACACCTTC.

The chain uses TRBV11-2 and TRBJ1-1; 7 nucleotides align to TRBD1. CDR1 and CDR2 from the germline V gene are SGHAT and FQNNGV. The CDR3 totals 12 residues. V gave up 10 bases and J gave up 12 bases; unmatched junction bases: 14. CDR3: CATQPETGETFF. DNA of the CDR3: TGTGCCACCCAACCGGAAACAGGGGAAACTTTCTTT.

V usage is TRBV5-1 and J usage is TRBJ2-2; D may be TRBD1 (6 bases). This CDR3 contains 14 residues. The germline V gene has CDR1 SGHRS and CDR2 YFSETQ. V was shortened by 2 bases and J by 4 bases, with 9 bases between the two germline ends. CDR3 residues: CASSFTGTTGELFF. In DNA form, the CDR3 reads TGCGCCAGCAGCTTTACAGGGACCACCGGGGAGCTGTTTTTT. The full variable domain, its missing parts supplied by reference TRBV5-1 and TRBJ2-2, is KAGVTQTPRYLIKTRGQQVTLSCSPISGHRSVSWYQQTPGQGLQFLFEYFSETQRNKGNFPGRFSGRQFSNSRSEMNVSTLELGDSALYLCASSFTGTTGELFFGEGSRLTVL.

The CDR3 sequence: CASGLGNTIYF. DNA of the CDR3: TGTGCCTCGGGTCTAGGAAACACCATATATTTT. The rearrangement uses TRBV12-3 or TRBV12-4 and TRBJ1-3, with D hard to call. The CDR3 is 11 amino acids. Trimming pared 11 bases from V and 4 bases from J, leaving 9 bases between.

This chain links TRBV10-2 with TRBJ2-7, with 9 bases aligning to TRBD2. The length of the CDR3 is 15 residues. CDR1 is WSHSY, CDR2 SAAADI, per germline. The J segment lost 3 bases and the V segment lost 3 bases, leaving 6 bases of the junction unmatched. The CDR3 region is CASSDGRGGIYEQYF. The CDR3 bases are TGCGCCAGCAGTGATGGGCGGGGGGGCATCTACGAGCAGTACTTC.

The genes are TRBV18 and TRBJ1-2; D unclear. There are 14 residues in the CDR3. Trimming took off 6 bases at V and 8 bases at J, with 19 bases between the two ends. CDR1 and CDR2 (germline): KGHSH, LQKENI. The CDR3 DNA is TGTGCCAGCTCTCCCTCTCCTACGGCTAGGGGCTACACCTTC. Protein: CASSPSPTARGYTF.

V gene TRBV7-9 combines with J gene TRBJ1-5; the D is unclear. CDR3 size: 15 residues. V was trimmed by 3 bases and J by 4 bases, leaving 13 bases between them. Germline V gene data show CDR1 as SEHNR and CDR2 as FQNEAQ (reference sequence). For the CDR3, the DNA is TGTGCCAGCAGCTTGGAAGGGCGCGGGAATCAGCCCCAGCATTTT. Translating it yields CASSLEGRGNQPQHF.

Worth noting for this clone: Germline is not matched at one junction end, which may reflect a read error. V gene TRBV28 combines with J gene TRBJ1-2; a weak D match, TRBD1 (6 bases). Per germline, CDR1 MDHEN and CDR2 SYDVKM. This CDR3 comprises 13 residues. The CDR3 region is CASSLLSRGTAVF. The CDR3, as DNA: TGTGCCAGCAGTTTACTCTCAAGGGGGACGGCGGTCTTC.

DNA for the CDR3: TGTGCCAGCAGCCAAGGGACAGGGTACCCTAACTATGGCTACACCTTC. Translating it yields CASSQGTGYPNYGYTF. The chain combines TRBV3-1 (or the pseudogene TRBV3-2) with TRBJ1-2; 8 bases agree with TRBD1. V trimming: 1 base; J trimming: 0 bases; junction bases outside the gene matches: 4. Germline V gene data show CDR1 as LGHDT and CDR2 as YNNKEL (reference sequence). CDR3 length equals 16 residues.

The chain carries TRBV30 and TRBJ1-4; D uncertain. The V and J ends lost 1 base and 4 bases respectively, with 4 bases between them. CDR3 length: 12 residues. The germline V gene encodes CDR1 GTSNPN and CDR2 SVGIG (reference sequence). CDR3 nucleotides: TGTGCCTGGAGTGCTCTTAATGAAAAACTGTTTTTT. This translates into CAWSALNEKLFF.

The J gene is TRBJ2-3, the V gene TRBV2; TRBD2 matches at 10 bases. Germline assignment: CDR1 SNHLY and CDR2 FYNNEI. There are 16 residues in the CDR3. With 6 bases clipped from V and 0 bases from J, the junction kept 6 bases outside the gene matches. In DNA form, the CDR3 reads TGTGCCAGCAGGGCAAGGACTAGCGGAAGCACAGATACGCAGTATTTT. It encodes CASRARTSGSTDTQYF. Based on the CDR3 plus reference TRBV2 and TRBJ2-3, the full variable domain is EPEVTQTPSHQVTQMGQEVILRCVPISNHLYFYWYRQILGQKVEFLVSFYNNEISEKSEIFDDQFSVERPDGSNFTLKIRSTKLEDSAMYFCASRARTSGSTDTQYFGPGTRLTVL.

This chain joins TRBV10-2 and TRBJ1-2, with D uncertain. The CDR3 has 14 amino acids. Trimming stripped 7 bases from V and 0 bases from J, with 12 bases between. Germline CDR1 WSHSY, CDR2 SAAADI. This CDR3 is CASTPAASNYGYTF. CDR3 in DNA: TGCGCCAGCACCCCGGCGGCATCTAACTATGGCTACACCTTC.

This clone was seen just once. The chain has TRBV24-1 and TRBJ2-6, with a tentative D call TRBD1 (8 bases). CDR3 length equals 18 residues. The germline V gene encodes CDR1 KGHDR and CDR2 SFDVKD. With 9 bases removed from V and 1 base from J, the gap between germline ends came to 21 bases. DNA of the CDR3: TGTGCCACCCCCAAGGGAGGGCAGGGGGCGTCTGGGGCCAACGTCCTGACTTTC. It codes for CATPKGGQGASGANVLTF.

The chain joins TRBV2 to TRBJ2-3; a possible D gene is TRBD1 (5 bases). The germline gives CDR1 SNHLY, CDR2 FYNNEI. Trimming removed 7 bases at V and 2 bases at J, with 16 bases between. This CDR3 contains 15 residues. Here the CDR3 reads CASIRLGLNTDTQYF. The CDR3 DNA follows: TGTGCCAGCATTCGCTTGGGGCTAAACACAGATACGCAGTATTTT.

CDR3 sequence reads: CASRSTSGGYSTDTQYF. The CDR3 DNA reads TGTGCCAGCAGGTCGACTAGCGGGGGCTATAGCACAGATACGCAGTATTTT. The chain is built from TRBV5-6 and TRBJ2-3; 12 positions agree with TRBD2. The germline CDR1 and CDR2 sequences are SGHDT and YYEEEE. CDR3 size: 17 residues. J was trimmed by 0 bases and V by 5 bases; bases with no gene match: 7.

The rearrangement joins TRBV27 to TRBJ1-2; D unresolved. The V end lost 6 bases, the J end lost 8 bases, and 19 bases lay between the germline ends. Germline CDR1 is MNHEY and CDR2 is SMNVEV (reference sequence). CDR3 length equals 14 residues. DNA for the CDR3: TGTGCCAGCAGCCTATCGGAGGGCACAGAGGGCTACACCTTC. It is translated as CASSLSEGTEGYTF.

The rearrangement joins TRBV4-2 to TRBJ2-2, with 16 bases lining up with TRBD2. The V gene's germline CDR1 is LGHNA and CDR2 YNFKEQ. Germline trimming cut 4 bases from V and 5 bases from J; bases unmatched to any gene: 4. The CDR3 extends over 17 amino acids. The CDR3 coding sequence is TGTGCCAGCAGCCGGGGACTAGCGGGGGGGCCGACCGGGGAGCTGTTTTTT. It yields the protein CASSRGLAGGPTGELFF.